This T cell receptor beta chain derives from a study of OX40 agonist ivuxolimab in advanced cancers. Across the whole study: Hepatocellular carcinoma, melanoma, renal cell or head and neck cancer occurred in dose-escalation patients. Patients with prior anti-PD-1, anti-PD-L1 or anti-CTLA-4 therapy were eligible; less than 50% had some. Three patients, one with hepatocellular carcinoma and two with cutaneous melanoma, achieved partial responses. Study-level results: Compared with others, partial responders at 0.1-3.0 mg/kg displayed clonal expansion among the lowest.

The germline V gene has CDR1 MNHEY and CDR2 SVGAGI. The length of the CDR3 is 14 residues. Profiling relied on immunoSEQ multiplex PCR, and the TCRdb table lists in-frame clones only, not all of them. This sample yields roughly 120,000 clones, of which 85% to 95% are seen a single time; around 0.84% belongs to the top ten. Remarks on this clone: The target antigen is unknown. Germline is not matched at one junction end, which may reflect a read error.

The sample was CD4+ or CD8+ T cells sorted from blood, taken in a trial of the OX40 agonist ivuxolimab. The clonotype originates from an adult with an advanced solid tumor such as melanoma, head and neck, liver or kidney cancer. This chain uses TRBV6-5 with TRBJ1-3; D not resolved. The CDR3: CASSPPDTGDTIYF. CDR3 nucleotides: TGTGCCAGCAGTCCCCCTGATACTGGAGACACCATATATTTT.